Below are 18 T cell receptor beta chains sequenced from a single sample in a study of blood T cells in healthy people across ages. The second PCR ran about 6 to 11 cycles with a sample-barcoded 5' primer and J-beta primers. TCRdb processed the 5' RACE reads anew with MiXCR; each CDR3 protein has one entry. Found here are 1.5 million to 2 million distinct CDR3 sequences, around half of them singletons; the top ten hold about 2.1%. The sample was blood. The receptors here all came from a middle-aged woman in good health.

The table lists this clonotype with a few counts. J is TRBJ1-2 and V is TRBV6-1; no clear D gene. The CDR3 consists of 15 residues. Germline V gives CDR1 MNHNS, CDR2 SASEGT. V dropped 6 bases and J dropped 4 bases, with 18 bases sitting between them. The CDR3: CASRNDGGRGYGYTF. The CDR3 region has the DNA TGTGCCAGCAGGAACGACGGAGGCCGCGGCTATGGCTACACCTTC.

The DNA of the CDR3 is TGCGCCAGCAGCTTCATTGAACCCAGTGACAATGAGCAGTTCTTC. This codes for CASSFIEPSDNEQFF. The V gene is TRBV5-1, the J gene TRBJ2-1; D is uncertain. The length of the CDR3 is 15 residues. V lost 2 bases and J lost 5, with 14 bases in between. CDR1 and CDR2 from the germline V gene are SGHRS and YFSETQ. The full variable domain, its missing parts supplied by reference TRBV5-1 and TRBJ2-1, is KAGVTQTPRYLIKTRGQQVTLSCSPISGHRSVSWYQQTPGQGLQFLFEYFSETQRNKGNFPGRFSGRQFSNSRSEMNVSTLELGDSALYLCASSFIEPSDNEQFFGPGTRLTVL.

The genes are TRBV7-3 and TRBJ2-1; D might be TRBD2 (6 bases). The V end was cut by 5 bases, the J end by 9 bases, with 20 bases between. CDR1 and CDR2 from the germline V gene are SGHTA and FQGTGA. The CDR3 has 15 amino acids. CDR3 coding DNA: TGTGCCAGCAGCGGCACTAGCTCCCCCTTAGGTGAGCAGTTCTTC. Its translation is CASSGTSSPLGEQFF.

In its sample, this clonotype was seen a few times. The CDR3 nucleotides are TGCAGTGCTAGAGGGACCCAACATAATTCACCCCTCCACTTT. It codes for CSARGTQHNSPLHF. The rearrangement joins TRBV20-1 to TRBJ1-6; no clear D gene. The V end was cut by 1 base, the J end by 5 bases, with 9 bases between. This CDR3 contains 14 residues. Germline CDR1 reads DFQATT; CDR2 reads SNEGSKA (reference sequence).

CDR3 nucleotide sequence: TGCGCCAGCAGCCAAGGACAGGGGGCCTTCGGGGAGCTGTTTTTT. This codes for CASSQGQGAFGELFF. The J gene is TRBJ2-2, the V gene TRBV4-1, with 10 nucleotides matching TRBD1. The junction had 3 bases not matched to a gene; V was cut back by 1 base and J by 7 bases. Germline CDR1 and CDR2: MGHRA and YSYEKL. The CDR3 length is 15 residues.

This clonotype was detected a few times. This sequence joins TRBV29-1 and TRBJ2-4; 7 bases match TRBD1. CDR1 is SQVTM and CDR2 is ANQGSEA in the germline V gene. The CDR3 spans 13 residues. J gave up 7 bases and V 2 bases, and 5 bases lay outside the gene matches. The CDR3 sequence is CSVEQGDLNIQYF. CDR3 in DNA: TGCAGCGTTGAACAGGGGGATTTGAACATTCAGTACTTC.

The chain carries TRBV7-3 and TRBJ1-1, with a weak D call TRBD1 (5 bases). Trimming stripped 7 bases from V and 2 bases from J, with 14 bases between. The V gene's germline CDR1 is SGHTA and CDR2 FQGTGA. This CDR3 is 14 amino acids long. The CDR3 is CASTQTAGNTEAFF. CDR3 sequence (DNA): TGTGCCAGCACCCAGACAGCCGGAAACACTGAAGCTTTCTTT.

There are a few counts of this clonotype. The chain combines TRBV20-1 with TRBJ2-3; 8 positions match TRBD1. The V and J ends lost 1 base and 1 base, in that order; junction bases with no gene match: 4. This CDR3 comprises 15 residues. Germline CDR1 is DFQATT and CDR2 is SNEGSKA (reference sequence). The CDR3 reads CSARAPGQGTDTQYF. CDR3 DNA sequence: TGCAGTGCTAGAGCCCCGGGACAGGGCACAGATACGCAGTATTTT.

In its sample, this clonotype was seen many times. The V and J genes are TRBV4-3 and TRBJ2-5, with a possible D match to TRBD1 (6 bases). This CDR3 has 15 amino acids. The germline CDR1 and CDR2 sequences are LGHNA and YSLEER. Trimming took off 0 bases at V and 2 bases at J, with 10 bases between the two ends. CDR3 sequence: CASSQEGGSQETQYF. The DNA of the CDR3 is TGCGCCAGCAGCCAAGAAGGGGGTTCTCAAGAGACCCAGTACTTC.

This clonotype was counted a few times. The J gene is TRBJ2-6, the V gene TRBV2; D remains unclear. From germline, CDR1 is SNHLY and CDR2 FYNNEI. There are 14 residues in the CDR3. Trimming cost V 4 bases and J 4 bases, with 8 bases left between them. CDR3 sequence: CASSVLTGANVLTF. CDR3 nucleotides: TGTGCCAGCAGTGTGCTTACGGGGGCCAACGTCCTGACTTTC.

The chain links TRBV19 to TRBJ2-1; D unresolved. This CDR3 region has 13 residues. Germline CDR1 and CDR2: LNHDA and SQIVND (reference sequence). V dropped 4 bases and J dropped 3 bases, with 7 bases sitting between them. This CDR3 reads CASSTVNYNEQFF. The CDR3 DNA sequence: TGTGCCAGTAGTACCGTAAACTACAATGAGCAGTTCTTC.

Details on this clonotype: The junction departs from germline at one end; a sequencing error may be responsible. The chain carries TRBV11-1 and TRBJ1-4; 7 bases match TRBD1. CDR1 is SGHAT and CDR2 is FQDESV in the germline V gene (reference sequence). This CDR3 is 15 amino acids long. CDR3 nucleotides: TGTGCTAGCAGCGTCCACAGGGGATCTAATGAAAAACTGTTTTTT. It specifies CASSVHRGSNEKLFF.

The J gene is TRBJ2-1, the V gene TRBV5-1, with TRBD2 identical over 10 bases. Germline CDR1 and CDR2: SGHRS and YFSETQ. V trimming: 5 bases; J trimming: 4 bases; junction bases outside the gene matches: 6. The CDR3 consists of 15 residues. The CDR3 nucleotides are TGCGCCAGCAGACTAGCGGGACTCCAGTACAATGAGCAGTTCTTC. Its translation is CASRLAGLQYNEQFF.

The chain uses TRBV29-1 and TRBJ1-2, with D tentatively TRBD1 (5 bases). CDR3 length: 13 residues. Germline V gives CDR1 SQVTM, CDR2 ANQGSEA. Trimming pared 1 base from V and 8 bases from J, leaving 14 bases between. The CDR3 region is CSVEVGTSRGYTF. The CDR3 DNA follows: TGCAGCGTTGAAGTTGGGACCTCAAGGGGCTACACCTTC.

The J gene is TRBJ2-7, the V gene TRBV7-9; 9 bases agree with TRBD1. The V segment lost 5 bases and the J segment 3 bases; nucleotides outside the gene matches: 2. In germline, CDR1 is SEHNR, CDR2 FQNEAQ (reference sequence). This CDR3 comprises 13 residues. CDR3 sequence (DNA): TGTGCCAGCAGCGACAGGGGGGACTACGAGCAGTACTTC. Its translation: CASSDRGDYEQYF.

The CDR3 coding sequence is TGCGCCAGCAGCCAAATACAGGGCCCGGAGTGGGAGCAGTTCTTC. Its protein product is CASSQIQGPEWEQFF. The genes are TRBV4-3 and TRBJ2-1, with D perhaps TRBD1 (6 bases). V lost 2 bases to trimming and J lost 10 bases, with 18 bases between them. CDR1 is LGHNA, CDR2 YSLEER, per germline. The CDR3 contains 15 residues.

In its sample, this clonotype was seen a few times. The chain recombines TRBV18 with TRBJ1-2; 10 bases are a match to TRBD1. Trimming took 6 bases from V and 10 from J; bases not matched to a gene: 5. CDR3 length: 12 residues. Germline CDR1 KGHSH, CDR2 LQKENI. Here the CDR3 DNA reads TGTGCCAGCTCCCGGGGACAGGGGCCCTACACCTTC. Translation: CASSRGQGPYTF. Based on the CDR3 plus reference TRBV18 and TRBJ1-2, the full variable domain is NAGVMQNPRHLVRRRGQEARLRCSPMKGHSHVYWYRQLPEEGLKFMVYLQKENIIDESGMPKERFSAEFPKEGPSILRIQQVVRGDSAAYFCASSRGQGPYTFGSGTRLTVV.

The chain joins TRBV4-3 to TRBJ2-3; 8 nucleotides line up with TRBD1. In germline, CDR1 is LGHNA, CDR2 YSLEER. V was clipped by 1 base and J by 4 bases; unmatched bases: 4. The CDR3 has 15 residues. The CDR3 reads CASSQGQGQSDTQYF. DNA of the CDR3: TGCGCCAGCAGCCAAGGACAGGGGCAATCAGATACGCAGTATTTT.